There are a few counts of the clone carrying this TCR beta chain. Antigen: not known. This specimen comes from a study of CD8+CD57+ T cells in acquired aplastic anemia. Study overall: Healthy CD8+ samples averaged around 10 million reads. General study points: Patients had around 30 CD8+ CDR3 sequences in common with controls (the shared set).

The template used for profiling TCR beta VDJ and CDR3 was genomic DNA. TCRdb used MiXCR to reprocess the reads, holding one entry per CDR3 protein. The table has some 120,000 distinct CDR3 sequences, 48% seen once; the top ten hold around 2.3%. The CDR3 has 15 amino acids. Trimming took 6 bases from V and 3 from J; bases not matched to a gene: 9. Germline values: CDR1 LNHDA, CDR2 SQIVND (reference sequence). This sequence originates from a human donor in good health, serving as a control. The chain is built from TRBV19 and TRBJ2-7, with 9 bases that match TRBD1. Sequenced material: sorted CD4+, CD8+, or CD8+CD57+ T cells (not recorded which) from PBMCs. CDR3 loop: CASRYGDRDVYEQYF. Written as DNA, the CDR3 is TGTGCCAGTAGATACGGGGACAGGGATGTCTACGAGCAGTACTTC.